The next 23 T cell receptor beta chains were all read from a single sample in a study of blood T cell repertoires in COVID-19. Clones were sequenced by immunoSEQ multiplex PCR, and TCRdb holds only the in-frame ones, with some missing. The sample includes approximately 280,000 clones, 85% to 90% seen only once; the top ten take roughly 4.8%. What was sequenced was peripheral blood. The receptors stem from a man between 40 and 49 years old with acute or convalescent COVID-19.

The chain combines TRBV2 with TRBJ2-4, with D maybe TRBD2 (5 bases). Germline loops: CDR1 SNHLY, CDR2 FYNNEI. The CDR3 extends over 16 amino acids. The V and J ends lost 4 bases and 0 bases respectively, with 13 bases between them. CDR3 nucleotide sequence: TGTGCCAGCAGTGCCCAGGACTCACTAGCCAAAAACATTCAGTACTTC. Translating it yields CASSAQDSLAKNIQYF.

This clone has only a few counts. This rearrangement joins TRBV19 to TRBJ2-7; 7 bases map to TRBD1. The CDR3 runs to 14 residues. After removal of 5 bases from V and 6 bases from J, the junction contained 10 bases not matched to a gene. Germline V lookup: CDR1 LNHDA, CDR2 SQIVND (reference sequence). CDR3: CASSSRTGVGEQYF. For the CDR3, the DNA is TGTGCCAGTAGTTCCCGGACAGGAGTGGGCGAGCAGTACTTC.

The rearrangement links TRBV5-4 to TRBJ2-1; tentatively, D is TRBD2 (6 bases). Germline CDR1 SGHNT, CDR2 YYREEE (reference sequence). The CDR3 sequence is 15 residues long. Trimming cost V 2 bases and J 10 bases, with 19 bases left between them. CDR3 residues: CASSFGGEPLGEQFF. DNA for the CDR3: TGTGCCAGCAGCTTTGGCGGGGAACCCCTAGGCGAGCAGTTCTTC.

The chain carries TRBV5-8 and TRBJ2-1; TRBD1 aligns across 9 bases. Trimming cost V 4 bases and J 2 bases; bases outside gene matches: 10. The CDR3 is 17 residues long. Germline CDR1 is SGHTS and CDR2 is YDEGEE. The CDR3 bases are TGTGCCAGCAGCCCCCTGGGACAGGGCCCGACCTACAATGAGCAGTTCTTC. Translation gives CASSPLGQGPTYNEQFF.

The rearrangement links TRBV20-1 to TRBJ1-2, with D maybe TRBD1 (5 bases). Germline assignment: CDR1 DFQATT and CDR2 SNEGSKA (reference sequence). Between the trimmed V and J ends, which lost 3 bases and 4 bases, there was a span of 12 bases. The CDR3 runs to 13 residues. Here the CDR3 DNA reads TGCAGTGCTAGTTCCCACAGGACCTATGGCTACACCTTC. The encoded protein is CSASSHRTYGYTF.

This chain connects TRBV5-4 to TRBJ2-7; D is possibly TRBD1 (5 bases). The CDR3 consists of 15 residues. Between the trimmed V and J ends, which lost 0 bases and 2 bases, there was a span of 12 bases. Germline V lookup: CDR1 SGHNT, CDR2 YYREEE (reference sequence). CDR3 nucleotide sequence: TGTGCCAGCAGCTTGGAGGGGCCGCGAACCTACGAGCAGTACTTC. This codes for CASSLEGPRTYEQYF.

CDR3: CASSLAGINSPLHF. Written as DNA, the CDR3 is TGTGCCAGCAGCTTGGCGGGGATTAATTCACCCCTCCACTTT. The V and J genes are TRBV5-6 and TRBJ1-6; the D is unclear. The ends were cut back, 0 bases at V and 6 bases at J, with 7 bases in the middle. From germline, CDR1 is SGHDT and CDR2 YYEEEE. The CDR3 totals 14 residues.

This chain uses TRBV10-2 with TRBJ2-7, with TRBD2 matching over 8 bases. CDR1 is WSHSY, CDR2 SAAADI, per germline. V dropped 5 bases and J dropped 3; count of bases not matched to a gene: 6. The CDR3 is 14 residues long. CDR3 in DNA: TGCGCCAGCAGTAAAGCGGGGGACTACTACGAGCAGTACTTC. Translated: CASSKAGDYYEQYF.

Comment on this clone: The same CDR3 arises from other DNA sequences in this sample as well. The genes are TRBV2 and TRBJ1-1, with D tentatively TRBD1 (6 bases). Germline V gives CDR1 SNHLY, CDR2 FYNNEI. The germline V and J ends were trimmed by 7 bases and 0 bases, with 9 bases remaining between them. The CDR3 is 13 amino acids. CDR3 residues: CASKGDMNTEAFF. The CDR3 DNA reads as TGTGCCAGCAAAGGGGACATGAACACTGAAGCTTTCTTT.

The chain employs TRBV19 and TRBJ1-2, with TRBD1 matching over 9 bases. From germline, CDR1 is LNHDA and CDR2 SQIVND (reference sequence). Unmatched junction bases numbered 9, after V lost 5 bases and J lost 5 bases. The CDR3 has 15 residues. The CDR3 here is CASSFPSTGGYGYTF. CDR3 in DNA: TGTGCCAGTAGTTTCCCTTCGACAGGGGGGTATGGCTACACCTTC.

This rearrangement joins TRBV6-5 to TRBJ2-5, with D uncertain. The CDR3 has 13 residues. Deletions cut 10 bases from V and 1 base from J, with 13 bases between. Germline CDR1 is MNHEY and CDR2 is SVGAGI. The CDR3 coding sequence is TGTGCCACCACCAGGCAGTCCCAAGAGACCCAGTACTTC. The encoded protein is CATTRQSQETQYF.

The V and J genes are TRBV3-1 (or the pseudogene TRBV3-2) and TRBJ1-2; unclear D gene. Germline CDR1 is LGHDT and CDR2 is YNNKEL (reference sequence). The CDR3 loop spans 16 amino acids. V was pared by 3 bases and J by 2 bases, with 16 bases between. The CDR3 loop reads CASSQHGRGQNYGYTF. The CDR3, as DNA: TGTGCCAGCAGCCAGCACGGGCGCGGGCAAAACTATGGCTACACCTTC.

The genes are TRBV5-1 and TRBJ2-1; 8 bases align to TRBD1. This CDR3 has 16 residues. V lost 3 bases, J lost 0 bases, and 5 bases stayed unmatched. Per germline, CDR1 SGHRS and CDR2 YFSETQ. CDR3 sequence (DNA): TGCGCCAGCAGCTCCGGACAGGGCCCCTCCTACAATGAGCAGTTCTTC. Protein sequence: CASSSGQGPSYNEQFF. Filled out from reference TRBV5-1 and TRBJ2-1, the complete variable domain reads KAGVTQTPRYLIKTRGQQVTLSCSPISGHRSVSWYQQTPGQGLQFLFEYFSETQRNKGNFPGRFSGRQFSNSRSEMNVSTLELGDSALYLCASSSGQGPSYNEQFFGPGTRLTVL.

This chain connects TRBV27 to TRBJ1-2, with D tentatively TRBD1 (5 bases). The germline gives CDR1 MNHEY, CDR2 SMNVEV (reference sequence). This CDR3 region has 13 residues. V was clipped by 5 bases and J by 3 bases, with 10 bases between them. CDR3 bases: TGTGCCAGCAGTCCAGGGTCTCACTATGGCTACACCTTC. It encodes CASSPGSHYGYTF.

This clone was seen once. The chain joins TRBV5-1 to TRBJ2-7, with 8 nucleotides matching TRBD1. From germline, CDR1 is SGHRS and CDR2 YFSETQ. J gave up 6 bases and V 4 bases, and 9 bases lay outside the gene matches. CDR3 size: 14 residues. The CDR3 region has the DNA TGCGCCAGCAGCCCACCCCAAGACAGGGGCGAGCAGTACTTC. It specifies CASSPPQDRGEQYF.

This clone has a single count. The chain links TRBV6-5 to TRBJ2-4, with TRBD1 identical over 9 bases. The CDR3 covers 15 residues. V trimming: 0 bases; J trimming: 6 bases; junction bases outside the gene matches: 3. The germline gives CDR1 MNHEY, CDR2 SVGAGI. The CDR3 nucleotides read TGTGCCAGCAGTTACTCCGTGACAGGGGGAAACATTCAGTACTTC. Translated, it gives CASSYSVTGGNIQYF.

The chain has TRBV4-2 and TRBJ2-3; 8 nucleotides match TRBD1. V was pared by 4 bases and J by 1 base, with 4 bases of the junction left unmatched. The CDR3 contains 15 residues. Per germline, CDR1 LGHNA and CDR2 YNFKEQ. In DNA form, the CDR3 reads TGTGCCAGCAGCCTACCGGGACAGGGCACAGATACGCAGTATTTT. The encoded protein is CASSLPGQGTDTQYF.

The chain links TRBV25-1 to TRBJ1-1; D remains unclear. Trimming pared 3 bases from V and 8 bases from J, leaving 7 bases between. CDR3 length: 11 amino acids. Germline V gene data show CDR1 as MGHDK and CDR2 as SYGVNS. CDR3 DNA: TGTGCCAGCAGTGATTCGGTAGAAGCTTTCTTT. Protein product: CASSDSVEAFF.

This clone was seen only a few times. The V gene is TRBV2, the J gene TRBJ1-1; D uncertain. The CDR3 has 13 residues. Between the trimmed V and J ends, which lost 2 bases and 3 bases, there was a span of 7 bases. Germline CDR1 and CDR2: SNHLY and FYNNEI. The CDR3 region has the DNA TGTGCCAGCAGTGAATGGCGGGACACTGAAGCTTTCTTT. Protein: CASSEWRDTEAFF.

The J gene is TRBJ2-3, the V gene TRBV12-3 or TRBV12-4; 7 bases map to TRBD2. CDR3 length: 13 residues. V lost 6 bases, J lost 4 bases, and 4 bases stayed unmatched. CDR3 sequence (DNA): TGTGCCAGCAGGCGCGGACTAGCAGATACGCAGTATTTT. This encodes CASRRGLADTQYF.

This clone was counted between two and nine times. The chain couples TRBV27 to TRBJ2-3, with 7 bases identical to TRBD1. V shed 6 bases, J shed 1 base, and the junction held 7 bases outside the gene matches. This CDR3 is 15 amino acids long. Germline V gives CDR1 MNHEY, CDR2 SMNVEV (reference sequence). The CDR3 DNA is TGTGCCAGCAGCCCTGTAGGGGGCCGCACAGATACGCAGTATTTT. Translation: CASSPVGGRTDTQYF.

V usage is TRBV2 and J usage is TRBJ2-2; 7 nucleotides align to TRBD1. The ends lost 3 bases at V and 2 bases at J; junction bases unmatched: 9. The CDR3 has 17 amino acids. CDR1 is SNHLY, CDR2 FYNNEI, per germline. The CDR3 reads CASSDSVGGLNTGELFF. Here the CDR3 DNA reads TGTGCCAGCAGTGATTCGGTAGGGGGCTTAAACACCGGGGAGCTGTTTTTT.

This clone appeared a single time. The V call is TRBV6-5, the J call TRBJ1-2; 10 bases are shared with TRBD1. The CDR3 length is 15 residues. Per germline, CDR1 MNHEY and CDR2 SVGAGI. V lost 2 bases to trimming and J lost 2 bases; unmatched junction nucleotides: 2. The CDR3 DNA is TGTGCCAGCAGTTACGAGGGACAGGGGAACTATGGCTACACCTTC. As protein: CASSYEGQGNYGYTF.